Sequencing of this TCR beta chain was carried out in a study of blood T cells in healthy people across ages. At the level of the study: About one barcoded beta molecule was captured per two T cells (by template switching). Findings of the study overall: Roughly linear declines in TCR beta diversity per million T cells occurred with age. A strong correlation between TCR beta diversity and naive T cell percentage was seen.

Concerning this clonotype itself: No antigen is known for it.

There are 17 residues in the CDR3. V shed 0 bases and J shed 0 bases, with 9 bases lying between them. Germline-derived CDR1 and CDR2 are MNHEY and SVGEGT. Alongside a J-beta primer mix, a sample-barcoded 5' primer served in a second PCR lasting about 7 to 11 cycles. TCRdb processed the 5' RACE reads anew with MiXCR; each CDR3 protein has one entry. Of about 1 million distinct CDR3 sequences listed, under 45% are singletons. The TCR was taken from a woman aged 60-75 years in good health. Sequencing was carried out using blood. This chain links TRBV6-2 or TRBV6-3 with TRBJ2-6; D possibly corresponds to TRBD2 (6 bases). DNA of the CDR3: TGTGCCAGCAGTTACTCGGTCGGGGGCTCTGGGGCCAACGTCCTGACTTTC. It yields the protein CASSYSVGGSGANVLTF.